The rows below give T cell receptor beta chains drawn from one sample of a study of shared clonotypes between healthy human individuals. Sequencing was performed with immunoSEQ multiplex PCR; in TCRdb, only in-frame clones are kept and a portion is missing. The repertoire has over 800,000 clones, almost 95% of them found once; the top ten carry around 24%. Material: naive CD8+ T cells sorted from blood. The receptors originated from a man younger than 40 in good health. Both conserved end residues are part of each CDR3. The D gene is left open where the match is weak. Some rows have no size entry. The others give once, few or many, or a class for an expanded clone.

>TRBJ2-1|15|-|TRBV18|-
CASSPSDLPYNEQFF
TGTGCCAGCTCACCTTCGGATCTCCCCTACAATGAGCAGTTCTTC
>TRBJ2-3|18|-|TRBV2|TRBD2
CASSESGLAGAFTDTQYF
TGTGCCAGCAGTGAATCGGGACTAGCGGGAGCTTTCACAGATACGCAGTATTTT
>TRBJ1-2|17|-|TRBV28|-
CASSSFLGWESNYGYTF
TGTGCCAGCAGCAGTTTCTTGGGGTGGGAGTCTAACTATGGCTACACCTTC
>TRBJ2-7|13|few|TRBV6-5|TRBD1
CASSSTGIYEQYF
TGTGCCAGCAGTTCGACAGGGATCTACGAGCAGTACTTC
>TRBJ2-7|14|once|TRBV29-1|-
CSVAQGTLYYEQYF
TGCAGCGTTGCACAGGGGACTCTGTACTACGAGCAGTACTTC
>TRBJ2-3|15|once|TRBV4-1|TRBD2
CASSQVSGRPRTQYF
TGCGCCAGCAGCCAAGTTAGCGGGAGGCCTCGCACGCAGTATTTT
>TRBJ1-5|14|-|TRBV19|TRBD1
CASTRQGHNQPQHF
TGTGCCAGTACCCGACAGGGGCACAATCAGCCCCAGCATTTT
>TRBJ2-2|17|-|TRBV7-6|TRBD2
CASSPNIRAGGTGELFF
TGTGCCAGCAGCCCCAATATTCGAGCGGGAGGGACCGGGGAGCTGTTTTTT
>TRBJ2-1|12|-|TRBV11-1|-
CASSGFLDEQFF
TGTGCCAGCTCAGGGTTTTTGGATGAGCAGTTCTTC
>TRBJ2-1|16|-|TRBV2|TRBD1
CASIASDRGSYNEQFF
TGTGCCAGCATCGCCAGCGACAGGGGTTCCTACAATGAGCAGTTCTTC